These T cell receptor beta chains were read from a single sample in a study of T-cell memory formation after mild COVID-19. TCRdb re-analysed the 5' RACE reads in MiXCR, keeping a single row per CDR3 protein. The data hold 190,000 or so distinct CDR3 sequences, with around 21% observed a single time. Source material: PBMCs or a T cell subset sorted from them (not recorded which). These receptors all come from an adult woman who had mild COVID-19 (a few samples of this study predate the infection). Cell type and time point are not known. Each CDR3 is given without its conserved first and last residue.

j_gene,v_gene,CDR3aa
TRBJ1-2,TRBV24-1,AIAGGSGYGYT
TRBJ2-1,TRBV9,ASSHPSGGRGLAGYNEQF
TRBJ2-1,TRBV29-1,SAPPSGKNRNEQF
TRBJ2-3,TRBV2,ASSGDTRTDTQY
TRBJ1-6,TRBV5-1,ASSLGDTDYSPLH
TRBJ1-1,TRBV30,AWNPYIAAEAF
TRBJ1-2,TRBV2,ASSRPGTGGNNGYT
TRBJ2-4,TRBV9,ASSPVLAKNIQY
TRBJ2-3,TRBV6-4,ASSAWTGYTQY
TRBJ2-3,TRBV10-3,AISEPRLIPFTDTQY
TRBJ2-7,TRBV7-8,ASSYDYASEQY
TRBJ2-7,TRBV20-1,SLSPMREGPHEQY
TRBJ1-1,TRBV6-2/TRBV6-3,ASTHEGGWHTEAF
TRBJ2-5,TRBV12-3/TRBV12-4,ASSLVASGSGYPQETQY
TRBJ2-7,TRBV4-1,ASSQDIPGTGVPSSEQY
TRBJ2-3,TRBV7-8,ASSLGNGRAPDTQY
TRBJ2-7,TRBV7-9,ASSSRQGTDEQY
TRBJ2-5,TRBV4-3,ASSQDFGGKETQY
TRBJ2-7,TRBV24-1,ATSDTDGSEQY
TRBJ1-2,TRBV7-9,ASSSRAVNYGYT
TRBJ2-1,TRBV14,ASSRTTGTGKNEQF
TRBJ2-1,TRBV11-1,ASSLLVGGIGNEQF
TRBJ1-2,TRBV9,ASSGAGDGYGYT
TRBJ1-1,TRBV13,ASSYRDTGNTEAF
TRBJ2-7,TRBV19,ASSITLSYEQY
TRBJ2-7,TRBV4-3,ASSQHVEGYEQY
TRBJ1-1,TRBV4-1,ASSHLTGQGMNTEAF
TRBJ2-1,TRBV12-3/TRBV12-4,ASGTSSYNEQF
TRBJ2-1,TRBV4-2,ASSQPDGNNEQF
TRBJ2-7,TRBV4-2,ASSQDGRGETYEQY
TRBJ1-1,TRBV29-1,SAGQGVSTEAF
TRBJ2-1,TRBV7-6,ASSIAGGNYNEQF
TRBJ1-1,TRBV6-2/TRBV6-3,ASSAWDTWNTEAF
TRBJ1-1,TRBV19,ASIMGRNTEAF
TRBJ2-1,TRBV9,ASARGDNEQF
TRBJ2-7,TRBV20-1,SARQETGVRDEQY
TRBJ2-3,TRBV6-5,ASSYSGPAVRDTQY
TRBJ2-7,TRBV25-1,ASSEKMGQGPHEQY
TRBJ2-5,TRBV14,ASSRRTGALETQY
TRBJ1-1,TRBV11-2,ASSFPTKGWYTEAF
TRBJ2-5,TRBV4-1,ASSQEVASGGQETQY
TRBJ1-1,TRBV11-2,ASSSTKWGQGENTEAF
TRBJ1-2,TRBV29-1,SAGTEYYGYT